A selection of T cell receptor beta chains follows, all from one sample in a study of T cell changes during pregnancy in multiple sclerosis. Measured with immunoSEQ multiplex PCR; TCRdb has only the in-frame clones, and not every one. The sample lists about 28,000 clones, about 90% seen once, with 6.2% in the top ten. The specimen was CD8+ T cells from peripheral blood mononuclear cells, collected before pregnancy. The receptors originated from a female donor with multiple sclerosis, enrolled in a pregnancy study. Both conserved end residues are part of each CDR3. Each record gives: V gene, J gene, D gene, clone size, CDR3 protein, CDR3 DNA. D genes are given only for firm matches. Expanded clones get a size class; other rows say once, few or many, or leave the size out.

V: TRBV7-8
J: TRBJ2-6
D: .
size: .
CDR3: CASSLSTGANVLTF
DNA: TGTGCCAGCAGCTTATCAACTGGGGCCAACGTCCTGACTTTC

V: TRBV6-4
J: TRBJ2-2
D: .
size: .
CDR3: CASSDSGRGELFF
DNA: TGTGCCAGCAGTGACTCTGGGCGAGGGGAGCTGTTTTTT

V: TRBV19
J: TRBJ1-1
D: .
size: .
CDR3: CASKAGGWAEAFF
DNA: TGTGCCAGTAAAGCGGGAGGATGGGCTGAAGCTTTCTTT

V: TRBV14
J: TRBJ2-5
D: TRBD1
size: .
CDR3: CASSSRDSQNETQYF
DNA: TGTGCCAGCAGCTCCCGGGACAGTCAGAATGAGACCCAGTACTTC

V: TRBV9
J: TRBJ2-5
D: TRBD2
size: once
CDR3: CASSVEGATSGSSETQYF
DNA: TGTGCCAGCAGCGTAGAGGGGGCGACTAGCGGGAGTAGCGAGACCCAGTACTTC

V: TRBV6-5
J: TRBJ2-1
D: .
size: once
CDR3: CASSTSSYNEQFF
DNA: TGTGCCAGCAGTACTAGCTCCTACAATGAGCAGTTCTTC

V: TRBV2
J: TRBJ2-5
D: .
size: .
CDR3: CASSEATASEQETQYF
DNA: TGTGCCAGCAGTGAAGCAACGGCTAGCGAGCAAGAGACCCAGTACTTC

V: TRBV28
J: TRBJ2-1
D: .
size: .
CDR3: CASKQYNEQFF
DNA: TGTGCCAGCAAACAGTACAATGAGCAGTTCTTC

V: TRBV15
J: TRBJ2-2
D: .
size: .
CDR3: CATSGAGSTGELFF
DNA: TGTGCCACCAGCGGGGCCGGGAGCACCGGGGAGCTGTTTTTT

V: TRBV7-3
J: TRBJ2-3
D: TRBD2
size: .
CDR3: CASSTSGSLADTQYF
DNA: TGTGCCAGCAGCACCAGCGGGAGCTTAGCAGATACGCAGTATTTT

V: TRBV6-1
J: TRBJ2-3
D: .
size: .
CDR3: CASSEAVGRSLDTQYF
DNA: TGTGCCAGCAGTGAAGCGGTTGGGCGATCTTTAGATACGCAGTATTTT

V: TRBV21-1
J: TRBJ2-5
D: .
size: once
CDR3: CASSKGPEVVAGVQETQYF
DNA: TGTGCCAGCAGCAAAGGGCCGGAGGTAGTAGCGGGAGTCCAAGAGACCCAGTACTTC

V: TRBV27
J: TRBJ2-2
D: .
size: .
CDR3: CASSRGLTGELFF
DNA: TGTGCCAGCAGTCGAGGGCTTACCGGGGAGCTGTTTTTT

V: TRBV27
J: TRBJ1-2
D: .
size: .
CDR3: CASSLLAGTLHGYTF
DNA: TGTGCCAGCAGTTTACTAGCGGGAACCCTCCATGGCTACACCTTC

V: TRBV5-4
J: TRBJ2-3
D: TRBD2
size: once
CDR3: CASSLGLADTDTQYF
DNA: TGTGCCAGCAGCTTGGGACTAGCGGACACAGATACGCAGTATTTT

V: TRBV2
J: TRBJ2-7
D: TRBD2
size: .
CDR3: CASIRIQGGPYEQYF
DNA: TGTGCCAGCATTAGAATCCAGGGAGGGCCCTACGAGCAGTACTTC

V: TRBV6-1
J: TRBJ2-7
D: TRBD1
size: .
CDR3: CASSHQTGGSYEQYF
DNA: TGTGCCAGCAGTCACCAGACAGGGGGCAGCTACGAGCAGTACTTC

V: TRBV15
J: TRBJ2-2
D: TRBD2
size: .
CDR3: CATGVLAGGPRAGELFF
DNA: TGTGCCACCGGTGTGCTAGCGGGAGGGCCCCGGGCCGGGGAGCTGTTTTTT

V: TRBV13
J: TRBJ2-5
D: TRBD2
size: once
CDR3: CASSPGLAGGRGETQYF
DNA: TGTGCCAGCAGCCCGGGACTAGCGGGAGGCAGGGGGGAGACCCAGTACTTC

V: TRBV6-1
J: TRBJ1-1
D: .
size: once
CDR3: CASSEPAGVLNTEAFF
DNA: TGTGCCAGCAGTGAACCTGCAGGGGTCCTGAACACTGAAGCTTTCTTT

V: TRBV29-1
J: TRBJ1-2
D: .
size: .
CDR3: CSVEDSTGQYGYTF
DNA: TGCAGCGTTGAAGATTCTACAGGGCAGTATGGCTACACCTTC

V: TRBV10-1
J: TRBJ2-5
D: TRBD2
size: few
CDR3: CASSTTSGREETQYF
DNA: TGCGCCAGCAGCACGACTAGCGGGAGGGAGGAGACCCAGTACTTC

V: TRBV7-9
J: TRBJ2-2
D: .
size: .
CDR3: CASSPEPAGLGTGELFF
DNA: TGTGCCAGCAGCCCTGAGCCCGCCGGTCTAGGCACCGGGGAGCTGTTTTTT

V: TRBV18
J: TRBJ2-1
D: TRBD1
size: .
CDR3: CASSPPGQGYNEQFF
DNA: TGTGCCAGCTCACCCCCGGGACAGGGCTACAATGAGCAGTTCTTC

V: TRBV7-9
J: TRBJ2-1
D: TRBD1
size: .
CDR3: CASSPRQGERHNEQFF
DNA: TGTGCCAGCAGCCCGCGACAGGGGGAGCGCCACAATGAGCAGTTCTTC

V: TRBV28
J: TRBJ2-5
D: .
size: .
CDR3: CASSLGASQETQYF
DNA: TGTGCCAGCAGTTTGGGGGCCAGTCAAGAGACCCAGTACTTC

V: TRBV29-1
J: TRBJ2-1
D: TRBD2
size: once
CDR3: CSVDLGGASGRAYNEQFF
DNA: TGCAGCGTTGACCTCGGGGGCGCTAGCGGGAGGGCGTACAATGAGCAGTTCTTC

V: TRBV4-3
J: TRBJ2-7
D: .
size: .
CDR3: CASSQGSGPYEQYF
DNA: TGCGCCAGCAGCCAAGGGTCCGGTCCCTACGAGCAGTACTTC

V: TRBV6-5
J: TRBJ1-1
D: .
size: .
CDR3: CASSPTVYSAEAFF
DNA: TGTGCCAGCAGTCCGACAGTCTATTCCGCTGAAGCTTTCTTT

V: TRBV2
J: TRBJ2-5
D: TRBD2
size: .
CDR3: CAKTSGAGRETQYF
DNA: TGTGCCAAGACTAGCGGGGCTGGAAGAGAGACCCAGTACTTC

V: TRBV13
J: TRBJ2-7
D: TRBD2
size: .
CDR3: CASSEGLAVYEQYF
DNA: TGTGCCAGCAGCGAAGGACTAGCGGTCTACGAGCAGTACTTC

V: TRBV30
J: TRBJ1-5
D: .
size: .
CDR3: CAWGRYSNQPQHF
DNA: TGTGCCTGGGGTCGGTATAGCAATCAGCCCCAGCATTTT

V: TRBV4-3
J: TRBJ2-1
D: TRBD2
size: once
CDR3: CASSQDWTSGGNEQFF
DNA: TGCGCCAGCAGCCAAGATTGGACTAGCGGGGGGAATGAGCAGTTCTTC

V: TRBV28
J: TRBJ2-7
D: .
size: .
CDR3: CASSLQGPISYEQYF
DNA: TGTGCCAGCAGTTTACAGGGCCCGATAAGCTACGAGCAGTACTTC

V: TRBV27
J: TRBJ2-7
D: .
size: .
CDR3: CASSFRLGGYEQYF
DNA: TGTGCCAGCAGTTTCCGTTTGGGGGGCTACGAGCAGTACTTC

V: TRBV27
J: TRBJ2-7
D: .
size: .
CDR3: CASSLRRTGYEQYF
DNA: TGTGCCAGCAGCCTACGGAGGACTGGCTACGAGCAGTACTTC

V: TRBV6-5
J: TRBJ1-1
D: .
size: .
CDR3: CASSYGQGDTEAFF
DNA: TGTGCCAGCAGTTACGGGCAGGGCGACACTGAAGCTTTCTTT

V: TRBV5-1
J: TRBJ1-1
D: .
size: .
CDR3: CASSEQAPTEAFF
DNA: TGCGCCAGCAGTGAACAGGCCCCCACTGAAGCTTTCTTT

V: TRBV4-2
J: TRBJ1-1
D: .
size: .
CDR3: CASSQDRVNTEAFF
DNA: TGTGCCAGCAGCCAAGACCGAGTGAACACTGAAGCTTTCTTT

V: TRBV4-2
J: TRBJ2-2
D: .
size: .
CDR3: CASSQVVAGTGELFF
DNA: TGTGCCAGCAGCCAAGTTGTCGCGGGCACCGGGGAGCTGTTTTTT

V: TRBV28
J: TRBJ1-4
D: .
size: once
CDR3: CASSLEGIGEKLFF
DNA: TGTGCCAGCAGTTTGGAGGGTATAGGTGAAAAACTGTTTTTT

V: TRBV7-9
J: TRBJ2-7
D: .
size: .
CDR3: CASSLEGVRGQIYEQYF
DNA: TGTGCCAGCAGCTTAGAAGGTGTGCGGGGGCAGATCTACGAGCAGTACTTC

V: TRBV6-4
J: TRBJ2-3
D: TRBD2
size: .
CDR3: CASSEKGLAGADTQYF
DNA: TGTGCCAGCAGTGAGAAAGGACTAGCGGGAGCAGATACGCAGTATTTT

V: TRBV4-2
J: TRBJ2-4
D: .
size: .
CDR3: CASSQRGQSNIQYF
DNA: TGTGCCAGCAGCCAACGTGGACAGTCGAACATTCAGTACTTC

V: TRBV10-3
J: TRBJ1-4
D: .
size: .
CDR3: CAISARQAATNEKLFF
DNA: TGTGCCATCAGTGCCAGACAAGCGGCAACTAATGAAAAACTGTTTTTT

V: TRBV7-3
J: TRBJ2-1
D: .
size: once
CDR3: CASSKRAHNEQFF
DNA: TGTGCCAGCAGCAAGCGGGCCCACAATGAGCAGTTCTTC

V: TRBV19
J: TRBJ2-7
D: .
size: .
CDR3: CASSIKGGYEQYF
DNA: TGTGCCAGTAGTATAAAAGGGGGCTACGAGCAGTACTTC

V: TRBV4-2
J: TRBJ2-7
D: .
size: .
CDR3: CASSQGSTRGRSYEQYF
DNA: TGTGCCAGCAGCCAAGGTAGTACTAGAGGTCGTTCCTACGAGCAGTACTTC

V: TRBV4-3
J: TRBJ2-1
D: TRBD2
size: .
CDR3: CASSQEVAGAYNEQFF
DNA: TGCGCCAGCAGCCAAGAGGTAGCGGGAGCCTACAATGAGCAGTTCTTC

V: TRBV27
J: TRBJ1-2
D: .
size: .
CDR3: CASSLSSPGIYGYTF
DNA: TGTGCCAGCAGTTTATCTAGTCCAGGCATCTATGGCTACACCTTC